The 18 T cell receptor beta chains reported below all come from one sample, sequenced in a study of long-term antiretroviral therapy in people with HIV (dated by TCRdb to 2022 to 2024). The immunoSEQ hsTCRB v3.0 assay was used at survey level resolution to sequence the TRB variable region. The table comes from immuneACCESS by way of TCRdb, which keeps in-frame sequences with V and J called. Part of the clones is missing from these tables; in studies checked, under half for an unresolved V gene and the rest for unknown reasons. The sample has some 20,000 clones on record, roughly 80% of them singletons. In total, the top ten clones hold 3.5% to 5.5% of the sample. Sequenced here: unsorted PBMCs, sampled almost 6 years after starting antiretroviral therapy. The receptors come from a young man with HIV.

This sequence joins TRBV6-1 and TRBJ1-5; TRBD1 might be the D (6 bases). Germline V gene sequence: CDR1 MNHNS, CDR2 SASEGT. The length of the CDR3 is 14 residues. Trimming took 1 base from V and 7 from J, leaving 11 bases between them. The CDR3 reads CASSEGRGGQPQHF. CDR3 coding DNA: TGTGCCAGCAGTGAAGGGCGGGGGGGCCAGCCCCAGCATTTT.

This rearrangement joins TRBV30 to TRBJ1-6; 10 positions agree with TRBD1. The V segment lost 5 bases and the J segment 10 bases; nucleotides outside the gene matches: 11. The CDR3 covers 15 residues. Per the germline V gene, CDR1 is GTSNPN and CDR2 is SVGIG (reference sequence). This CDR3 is CAWLPGGQGNSPLHF. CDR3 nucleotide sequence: TGTGCCTGGCTTCCGGGGGGACAGGGGAACTCACCCCTCCACTTT.

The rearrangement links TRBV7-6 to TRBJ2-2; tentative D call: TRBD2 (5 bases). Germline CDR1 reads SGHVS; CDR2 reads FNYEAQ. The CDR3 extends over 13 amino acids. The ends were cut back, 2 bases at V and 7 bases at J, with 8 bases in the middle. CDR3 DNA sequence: TGTGCCAGCAGCTTATACGCGGGCGGGGAGCTGTTTTTT. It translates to CASSLYAGGELFF. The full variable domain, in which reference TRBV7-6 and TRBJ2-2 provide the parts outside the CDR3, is GAGVSQSPRYKVTKRGQDVALRCDPISGHVSLYWYRQALGQGPEFLTYFNYEAQQDKSGLPNDRFSAERPEGSISTLTIQRTEQRDSAMYRCASSLYAGGELFFGEGSRLTVL.

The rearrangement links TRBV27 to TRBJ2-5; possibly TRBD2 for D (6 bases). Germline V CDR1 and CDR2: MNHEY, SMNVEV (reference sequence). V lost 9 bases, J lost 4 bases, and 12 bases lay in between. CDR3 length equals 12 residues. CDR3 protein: CASGGPGETQYF. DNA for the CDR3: TGTGCCAGTGGAGGGCCCGGAGAGACCCAGTACTTC.

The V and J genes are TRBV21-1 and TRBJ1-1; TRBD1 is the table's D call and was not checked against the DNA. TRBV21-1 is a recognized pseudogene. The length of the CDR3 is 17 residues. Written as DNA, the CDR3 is TGTGCCAGCGACAGGGGGCGCTTGCCCGCCGAGAACACTGAAGCTTTCTTT. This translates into CASDRGRLPAENTEAFF.

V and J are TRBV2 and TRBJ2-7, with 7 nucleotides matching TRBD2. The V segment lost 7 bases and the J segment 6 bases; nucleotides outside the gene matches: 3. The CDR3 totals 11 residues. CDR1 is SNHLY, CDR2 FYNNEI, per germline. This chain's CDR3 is CASTGGSEQYF. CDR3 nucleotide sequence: TGTGCCAGCACGGGGGGAAGCGAGCAGTACTTC.

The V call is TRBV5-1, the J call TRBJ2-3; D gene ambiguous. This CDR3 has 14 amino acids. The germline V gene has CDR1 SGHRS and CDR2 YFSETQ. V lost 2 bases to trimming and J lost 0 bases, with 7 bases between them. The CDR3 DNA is TGCGCCAGCAGCTTCCAAACTAGCACAGATACGCAGTATTTT. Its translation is CASSFQTSTDTQYF.

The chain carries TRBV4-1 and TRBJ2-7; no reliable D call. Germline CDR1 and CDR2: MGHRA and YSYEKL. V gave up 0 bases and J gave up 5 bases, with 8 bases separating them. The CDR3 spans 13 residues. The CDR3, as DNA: TGCGCCAGCAGCCAAGAAGCTGGGGACGAGCAGTACTTC. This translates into CASSQEAGDEQYF.

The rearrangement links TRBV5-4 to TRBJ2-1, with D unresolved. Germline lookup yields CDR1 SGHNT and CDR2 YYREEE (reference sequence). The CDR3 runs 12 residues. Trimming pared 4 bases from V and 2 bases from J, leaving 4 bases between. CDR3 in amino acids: CASSPTYNEQFF. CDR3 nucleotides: TGTGCCAGCAGCCCGACCTACAATGAGCAGTTCTTC.

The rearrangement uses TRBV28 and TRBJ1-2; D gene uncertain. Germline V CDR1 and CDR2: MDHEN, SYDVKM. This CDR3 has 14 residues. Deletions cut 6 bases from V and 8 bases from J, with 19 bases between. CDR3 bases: TGTGCCAGCAGCCTACCTTTAGCCCGCCCAGGCTACACCTTC. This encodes CASSLPLARPGYTF.

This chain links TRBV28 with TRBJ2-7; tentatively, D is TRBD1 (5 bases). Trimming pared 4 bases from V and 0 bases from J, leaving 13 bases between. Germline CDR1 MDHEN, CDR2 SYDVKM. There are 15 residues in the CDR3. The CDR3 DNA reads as TGTGCCAGCAGTTCGCAGGGAAAGAACTCCTACGAGCAGTACTTC. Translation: CASSSQGKNSYEQYF.

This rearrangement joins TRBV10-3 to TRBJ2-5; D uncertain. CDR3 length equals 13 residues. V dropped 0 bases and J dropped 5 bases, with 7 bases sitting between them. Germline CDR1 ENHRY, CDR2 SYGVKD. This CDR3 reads CAISESPKETQYF. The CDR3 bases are TGTGCCATCAGTGAGTCCCCAAAGGAGACCCAGTACTTC.

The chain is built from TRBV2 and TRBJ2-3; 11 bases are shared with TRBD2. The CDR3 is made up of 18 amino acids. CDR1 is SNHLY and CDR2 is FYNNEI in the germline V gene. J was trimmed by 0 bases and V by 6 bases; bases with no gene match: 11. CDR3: CASSHPSGGRISTDTQYF. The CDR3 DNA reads TGTGCCAGCAGCCACCCTAGCGGGGGGAGGATTAGCACAGATACGCAGTATTTT. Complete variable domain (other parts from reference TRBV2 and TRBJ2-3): EPEVTQTPSHQVTQMGQEVILRCVPISNHLYFYWYRQILGQKVEFLVSFYNNEISEKSEIFDDQFSVERPDGSNFTLKIRSTKLEDSAMYFCASSHPSGGRISTDTQYFGPGTRLTVL.

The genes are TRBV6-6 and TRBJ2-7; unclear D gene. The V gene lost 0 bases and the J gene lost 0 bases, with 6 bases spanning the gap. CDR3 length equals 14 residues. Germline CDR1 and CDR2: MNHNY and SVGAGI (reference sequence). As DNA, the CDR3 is TGTGCCAGCAGTTACTCCAGTGTCTCCTACGAGCAGTACTTC. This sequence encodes CASSYSSVSYEQYF.

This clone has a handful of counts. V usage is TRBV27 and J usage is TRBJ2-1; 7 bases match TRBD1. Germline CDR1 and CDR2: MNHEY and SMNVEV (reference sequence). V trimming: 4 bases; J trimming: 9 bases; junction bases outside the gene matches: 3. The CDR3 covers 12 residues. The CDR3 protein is CASSWTGTEQFF. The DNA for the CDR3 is TGTGCCAGCAGTTGGACAGGAACTGAGCAGTTCTTC.

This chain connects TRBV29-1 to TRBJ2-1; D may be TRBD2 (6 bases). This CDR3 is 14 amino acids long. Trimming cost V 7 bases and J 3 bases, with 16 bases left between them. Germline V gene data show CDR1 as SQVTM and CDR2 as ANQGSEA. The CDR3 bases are TGCAGCGCCCCCCTGGCGGGGATCTACAATGAGCAGTTCTTC. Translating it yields CSAPLAGIYNEQFF.

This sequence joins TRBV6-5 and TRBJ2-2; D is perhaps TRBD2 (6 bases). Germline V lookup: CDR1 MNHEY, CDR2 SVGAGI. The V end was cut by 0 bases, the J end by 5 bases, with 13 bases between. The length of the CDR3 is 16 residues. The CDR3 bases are TGTGCCAGCAGTTACTCGGAGAGGAGGGTGACCGGGGAGCTGTTTTTT. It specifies CASSYSERRVTGELFF.

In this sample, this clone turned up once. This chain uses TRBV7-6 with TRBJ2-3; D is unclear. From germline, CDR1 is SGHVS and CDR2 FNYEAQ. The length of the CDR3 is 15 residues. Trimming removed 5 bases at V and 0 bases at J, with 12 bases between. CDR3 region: CASSGGRGSTDTQYF. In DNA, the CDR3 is TGTGCCAGCAGCGGTGGACGAGGCAGCACAGATACGCAGTATTTT. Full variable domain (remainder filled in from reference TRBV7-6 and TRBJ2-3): GAGVSQSPRYKVTKRGQDVALRCDPISGHVSLYWYRQALGQGPEFLTYFNYEAQQDKSGLPNDRFSAERPEGSISTLTIQRTEQRDSAMYRCASSGGRGSTDTQYFGPGTRLTVL.